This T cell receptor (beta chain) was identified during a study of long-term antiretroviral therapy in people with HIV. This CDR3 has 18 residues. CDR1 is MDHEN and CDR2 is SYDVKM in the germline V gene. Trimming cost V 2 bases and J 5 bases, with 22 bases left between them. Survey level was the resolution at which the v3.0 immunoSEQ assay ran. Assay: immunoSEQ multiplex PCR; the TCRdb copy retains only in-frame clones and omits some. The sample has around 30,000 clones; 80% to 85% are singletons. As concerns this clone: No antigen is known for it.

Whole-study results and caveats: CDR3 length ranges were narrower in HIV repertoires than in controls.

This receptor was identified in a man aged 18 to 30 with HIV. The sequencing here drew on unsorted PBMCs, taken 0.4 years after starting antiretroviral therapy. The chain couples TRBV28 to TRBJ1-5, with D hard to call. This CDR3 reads CASSLPRRAATLHQPQHF. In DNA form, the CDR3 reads TGTGCCAGCAGTTTACCCCGGAGGGCAGCCACGCTTCATCAGCCCCAGCATTTT.